This is a list of T cell receptor beta chains from one sample in a study of Ad26.COV2.S vaccination and SARS-CoV-2 variants. Method: immunoSEQ multiplex PCR; TCRdb's copy keeps in-frame clones and lacks some. The sample holds hundreds of thousands of clones; around 90% are singletons and the top ten take around 1.4%. The sequenced sample was peripheral blood, obtained in a trial of Ad26.COV2.S vaccine versus placebo. The origin of the receptors is a person between 18 and 65 years old who received the Ad26.COV2.S COVID-19 vaccine or a placebo. CDR3s include the opening cysteine and the closing phenylalanine or tryptophan. Each record gives: D gene, CDR3 length, V gene, clone size, J gene, CDR3 DNA, CDR3 protein. D genes are given only for firm matches. Rows give clone size only sometimes, using once, few, many, or a class for an expanded clone.

TRBD2	15	TRBV5-4	NA	TRBJ2-1	TGTGCCAGCAGCTTGAGGACTAGCGGTTACAATGAGCAGTTCTTC	CASSLRTSGYNEQFF
TRBD1	14	TRBV30	many	TRBJ2-7	TGTGCCTGGATCCCGGGACAGGGGACCTACGAGCAGTACTTC	CAWIPGQGTYEQYF
NA	16	TRBV27	NA	TRBJ2-7	TGTGCCAGCAGTTCACCGGGGACAACCGGCTCCTACGAGCAGTACTTC	CASSSPGTTGSYEQYF
TRBD2	15	TRBV2	NA	TRBJ2-1	TGTGCCAGCAGTTCCGGGACTAGCGTCAACAATGAGCAGTTCTTC	CASSSGTSVNNEQFF
NA	14	TRBV6-2/TRBV6-3	NA	TRBJ1-2	TGTGCCAGCACCCCCCCGGCAGGTGGTAGTGGCTACACCTTC	CASTPPAGGSGYTF
TRBD1	16	TRBV29-1	NA	TRBJ2-2	TGCAGCGGTTTTATCCAGGGGGCGGTGAACACCGGGGAGCTGTTTTTT	CSGFIQGAVNTGELFF
TRBD2	16	TRBV7-9	NA	TRBJ2-4	TGTGCCAGCAGCAAGGGACTATTACTAGCCAAAAACATTCAGTACTTC	CASSKGLLLAKNIQYF
NA	13	TRBV12-3/TRBV12-4	once	TRBJ1-2	TGTGCCAGCAGTTTACGGAGAGGCTATGGCTACACCTTC	CASSLRRGYGYTF
TRBD1	17	TRBV3-1/TRBV3-2	NA	TRBJ1-5	TGTGCCAGCAGCCAAGGACAGGGGGGGATAAGCAATCAGCCCCAGCATTTT	CASSQGQGGISNQPQHF
TRBD1	16	TRBV4-2	NA	TRBJ1-6	TGTGCCAGCAGCCAAGGGGGGGACAGGGAAGATTCACCCCTCCACTTT	CASSQGGDREDSPLHF
NA	16	TRBV18	NA	TRBJ2-7	TGTGCCAGCTCACCAACGTACGGACATTACTCCTACGAGCAGTACTTC	CASSPTYGHYSYEQYF
NA	13	TRBV6-5	NA	TRBJ1-2	TGTGCCAGCAGAGACAGATCCGTTCATGGCTACACCTTC	CASRDRSVHGYTF
NA	16	TRBV2	NA	TRBJ1-5	TGTGCCAGCAGTGAAGTGTTGGGAGGGGGGAATCAGCCCCAGCATTTT	CASSEVLGGGNQPQHF
NA	13	TRBV7-2	NA	TRBJ2-7	TGTGCCAGCAGCTTCCGGGCCCGGTGGGAGCAGTACTTC	CASSFRARWEQYF
TRBD2	14	TRBV25-1	NA	TRBJ2-5	TGTGCCAGCCGGCTAGCGGGGGAGCAAGAGACCCAGTACTTC	CASRLAGEQETQYF
TRBD1	15	TRBV27	NA	TRBJ1-6	TGTGCCAGCAGTCGCGACAGGGTGGGGAATTCACCCCTCCACTTT	CASSRDRVGNSPLHF
NA	13	TRBV5-1	NA	TRBJ2-6	TGCGCCAGCAGCTTAACTGGGGCCAACGTCCTGACTTTC	CASSLTGANVLTF
NA	14	TRBV7-9	NA	TRBJ2-2	TGTGCCAGCAGCTTAATACTGAACACCGGGGAGCTGTTTTTT	CASSLILNTGELFF
NA	17	TRBV11-2	NA	TRBJ2-2	TGTGCCAGCAGCTTAGATGAGGATAGGGTGAACACCGGGGAGCTGTTTTTT	CASSLDEDRVNTGELFF
TRBD2	15	TRBV5-6	NA	TRBJ2-1	TGTGCCAGCAGCTTGGGCGGGGGTTCCTACAATGAGCAGTTCTTC	CASSLGGGSYNEQFF
NA	15	TRBV4-3	NA	TRBJ1-1	TGCGCCAGCAGCCAAGATAGGAGGGGAGACACTGAAGCTTTCTTT	CASSQDRRGDTEAFF
NA	14	TRBV9	NA	TRBJ2-3	TGTGCCAGCAGCGTAGGGGGACGCACAGATACGCAGTATTTT	CASSVGGRTDTQYF
TRBD1	19	TRBV19	NA	TRBJ2-3	TGTGCCAGTAGTAGCGCAGGACAGGCCAGCCCCGGAGGCACAGATACGCAGTATTTT	CASSSAGQASPGGTDTQYF
NA	13	TRBV18	few	TRBJ1-1	TGTGCCAGCTCCGAGAACATGAACACTGAAGCTTTCTTT	CASSENMNTEAFF
NA	11	TRBV12-3/TRBV12-4	NA	TRBJ2-3	TGTGCCAGCAGCTGGGGGGATACGCAGTATTTT	CASSWGDTQYF
NA	15	TRBV11-3	NA	TRBJ2-7	TGTGCCAGCAGCTTAGATACCGGGAGTTGGAACGAGCAGTACTTC	CASSLDTGSWNEQYF
NA	16	TRBV27	NA	TRBJ1-4	TGTGCCAGCAGTTTAGCCGGGGGTTTCGGGGCTGAAAAACTGTTTTTT	CASSLAGGFGAEKLFF
NA	14	TRBV29-1	many	TRBJ1-4	TGCAGCGTTGGCAGTTGGGGCGGGAATGAAAAACTGTTTTTT	CSVGSWGGNEKLFF
NA	18	TRBV6-6	NA	TRBJ2-2	TGTGCCAGCAGTCGATCGAGTCTAAGGCCCTACAACACCGGGGAGCTGTTTTTT	CASSRSSLRPYNTGELFF
TRBD2	16	TRBV11-2	NA	TRBJ2-7	TGTGCCAGCAGCTTATCGCTCCTAGCGGGAGTCTACGAGCAGTACTTC	CASSLSLLAGVYEQYF
TRBD2	13	TRBV13	NA	TRBJ2-1	TGTGCCAGCAGGAGGGAGGGCGGCAATGAGCAGTTCTTC	CASRREGGNEQFF
TRBD1	12	TRBV3-1/TRBV3-2	NA	TRBJ1-2	TGTGCCAGCAGCCGGACAGGGAATCTCTACACCTTC	CASSRTGNLYTF
TRBD1	15	TRBV2	NA	TRBJ1-4	TGTGCCAGCACCGCAAGGGGGACAGGGGGAGAAAAACTGTTTTTT	CASTARGTGGEKLFF
NA	15	TRBV2	NA	TRBJ2-4	TGTGCCAGCAGTGAGGAGGGGACGGCCAAAAACATTCAGTACTTC	CASSEEGTAKNIQYF
NA	15	TRBV7-8	NA	TRBJ2-6	TGTGCCAGCAGGAGACCGACCTCTGGGGCCAACGTCCTGACTTTC	CASRRPTSGANVLTF
NA	13	TRBV10-1	NA	TRBJ1-6	TGCGCCCACGTACAGGGTACCAATTCACCCCTCCACTTT	CAHVQGTNSPLHF
NA	14	TRBV11-2	NA	TRBJ2-7	TGTGCCAGCAGCTTGGGGGACTTCTCCTACGAGCAGTACTTC	CASSLGDFSYEQYF
NA	15	TRBV5-1	NA	TRBJ1-2	TGCGCCAGCAGCTTTTACGGAACCCAAAACTATGGCTACACCTTC	CASSFYGTQNYGYTF
NA	14	TRBV14	once	TRBJ1-2	TGTGCCAGCAGCCAAGATCTGGTGTGGGATGGCTACACCTTC	CASSQDLVWDGYTF
NA	14	TRBV19	once	TRBJ2-3	TGTGCCAGTTCCCGAGGGGGGGGGACAGATACGCAGTATTTT	CASSRGGGTDTQYF
NA	17	TRBV7-3	few	TRBJ1-1	TGTGCCAGCAGCTTAAACCAGGCTAATAGGGTGAACACTGAAGCTTTCTTT	CASSLNQANRVNTEAFF
NA	14	TRBV6-5	NA	TRBJ2-1	TGTGCCAGCAGTCCTTGGACAGAATACAATGAGCAGTTCTTC	CASSPWTEYNEQFF
NA	15	TRBV2	NA	TRBJ1-1	TGTGCCAGCAAGGGTCGATTGGCTGGGAACACTGAAGCTTTCTTT	CASKGRLAGNTEAFF
NA	12	TRBV5-1	NA	TRBJ2-5	TGCGCCAGCAGCCGGGACGTGGAGACCCAGTACTTC	CASSRDVETQYF
NA	12	TRBV19	NA	TRBJ2-1	TGTGCCAGTAGTTGGGGGGTCAATGAGCAGTTCTTC	CASSWGVNEQFF
TRBD1	15	TRBV5-4	NA	TRBJ1-1	TGTGCCAGCAGCCTTAACAGGGGGCAGAACACTGAAGCTTTCTTT	CASSLNRGQNTEAFF